Listed below are T cell receptor beta chains from one sample, sequenced in a study of cytomegalovirus exposure and HLA in healthy donors. Produced via immunoSEQ multiplex PCR; TCRdb's table is partial and in-frame only. The sample has under 200,000 clones; about 80% are singletons. Sequences were obtained from PBMCs. These receptors came from a woman under 40 in good health and CMV-seropositive. Both conserved end residues are part of each CDR3. D genes are given only for firm matches. Rows give clone size only sometimes, using once, few, many, or a class for an expanded clone.

.	.	TRBV27	TRBJ2-3	TGTGCCAGCAGTTCCAACTACTTGAACACAGATACGCAGTATTTT	CASSSNYLNTDTQYF
.	TRBD1	TRBV7-2	TRBJ2-5	TGTGCCAGCAGCTTGGGGCCCCAGACAGGGCAAGAGACCCAGTACTTC	CASSLGPQTGQETQYF
.	.	TRBV9	TRBJ1-1	TGTGCCAGCAGCGTAGAGTCCGGGGGGAACACTGAAGCTTTCTTT	CASSVESGGNTEAFF
.	TRBD1	TRBV7-2	TRBJ1-2	TGTGCCAGCAGCCGGGACAGACTTCAAGTAGGTGGCTACACCTTC	CASSRDRLQVGGYTF
few	.	TRBV4-3	TRBJ1-2	TGCGCCAGCAGCCAAGATTTAACAGGCATTACCTATGGCTACACCTTC	CASSQDLTGITYGYTF
.	.	TRBV7-9	TRBJ1-1	TGTGCCAGCAGCTCCTACGGGGGAGCTTTCTTT	CASSSYGGAFF
.	TRBD2	TRBV7-9	TRBJ2-5	TGTGCCAGCAGCTTAGCGCCGGGACTAGCGGGGGGGTACCAAGAGACCCAGTACTTC	CASSLAPGLAGGYQETQYF
.	.	TRBV28	TRBJ1-1	TGTGCCAGCAGTTTAACGACAGGACAGAACACTGAAGCTTTCTTT	CASSLTTGQNTEAFF
.	.	TRBV12-5	TRBJ1-2	TGTGCTAGTGGTTTGGGCTCCGGATGGGCGTCCGGTGGTGGCTACACCTTC	CASGLGSGWASGGGYTF
few	.	TRBV6-1	TRBJ1-6	TGTGCCAGCACTGATGCTTCGGGAGGGGACTCCTATAATTCACCCCTCCACTTT	CASTDASGGDSYNSPLHF
.	TRBD1	TRBV9	TRBJ2-3	TGTGCCAGCAGCGAGGAGAGGGACAGCACCACAGATACGCAGTATTTT	CASSEERDSTTDTQYF
.	TRBD1	TRBV30	TRBJ1-5	TGTGCCTGGAGTGTAAACAGGGGGTATAGCAATCAGCCCCAGCATTTT	CAWSVNRGYSNQPQHF
.	TRBD1	TRBV7-9	TRBJ1-1	TGTGCCAGCAGCTCTGATAAAGACAGGGTCACTGAAGCTTTCTTT	CASSSDKDRVTEAFF
.	.	TRBV7-9	TRBJ1-5	TGTGCCAGCAGCTTTTCAGGGGCGAATCAGCCCCAGCATTTT	CASSFSGANQPQHF
.	.	TRBV28	TRBJ2-7	TGTGCCAGCAGGGAGACCTACGAGCAGTACTTC	CASRETYEQYF
.	.	TRBV5-1	TRBJ1-2	TGCGCCAGCAGCCCGGAGCAGGGGAACTATGGCTACACCTTC	CASSPEQGNYGYTF
few	TRBD1	TRBV19	TRBJ1-5	TGTGCCAGTAGTATATCGACAGGGGCCAATCAGCCCCAGCATTTT	CASSISTGANQPQHF
.	.	TRBV6-5	TRBJ2-1	TGTGCCAGCAGTCCGCGGGGTTATGAGCAGTTCTTC	CASSPRGYEQFF
once	TRBD1	TRBV28	TRBJ1-5	TGTGCCAGCAGCTTTGACAGGGGCAATCAGCCCCAGCATTTT	CASSFDRGNQPQHF
.	.	TRBV5-1	TRBJ1-5	TGCGCCAGCAGCTTGGAGGCCGGAGATAGCAATCAGCCCCAGCATTTT	CASSLEAGDSNQPQHF
.	TRBD2	TRBV4-1	TRBJ2-1	TGCGCCAGCAGCCGGGGAGGACTAGCGGCTTTGGGAAATGAGCAGTTCTTC	CASSRGGLAALGNEQFF
.	.	TRBV19	TRBJ2-1	TGTGCCAGTAGTATGGGTGACACCTACAATGAGCAGTTCTTC	CASSMGDTYNEQFF
.	TRBD2	TRBV7-2	TRBJ2-5	TGTGCCAGCAGCTTGGGGACTAGCGGACCTCCCGAGACCCAGTACTTC	CASSLGTSGPPETQYF
.	.	TRBV30	TRBJ2-6	TGTGCCAGCCTCCGGGGGGCGCGTTCTGGGGCCAACGTCCTGACTTTC	CASLRGARSGANVLTF
.	TRBD2	TRBV6-4	TRBJ2-1	TGTGCCAGCAGTGTAGAGGTACTAGCGGGGGAGCAGTTCTTC	CASSVEVLAGEQFF
.	TRBD2	TRBV29-1	TRBJ2-3	TGCAGCGTTACGACTAGCGGGCGCACAGATACGCAGTATTTT	CSVTTSGRTDTQYF